This T cell receptor (beta chain) was recovered during a study of beta chain features in type 1 diabetes. The overall study: The patients were much like the healthy donors in age, gender and cell yields.

General study results and limits: Insertions were fewer and deletions more numerous at VDJ junctions in type 1 diabetes patients.

cDNA synthesis used the whole RNA isolate, giving expressed TCRB sequences. Only in-frame clones appear in the TCRdb table, and some are missing; sequencing was by immunoSEQ multiplex PCR. The data contain hundreds of thousands of clones, 9.5% to 12% of them singletons. This clone has more than one count but fewer than ten. Its antigen is currently unknown. The sequencing input was naive CD4+ T cells from blood. The source of this sequence is a woman under 30 in good health.

This CDR3 is CASTPRRDLAGNTIYF. CDR3 coding DNA: TGTGCCAGCACCCCAAGGCGGGATCTCGCCGGAAACACCATATATTTT. V and J are TRBV7-6 and TRBJ1-3, with D unclear. CDR1 is SGHVS and CDR2 is FNYEAQ in the germline V gene. Trimming shortened V by 7 bases and J by 4 bases, and 20 bases separated the two germline ends. The CDR3 length is 16 residues.